The rows below give T cell receptor beta chains drawn from one sample of a study of CD8 T cells in ankylosing spondylitis. TCRdb called the 5' RACE reads again in MiXCR, with one record for every CDR3 protein. Among more than 600,000 distinct CDR3 sequences listed, 19% were seen once. Material: blood, either unsorted or a sorted T cell fraction (not recorded which). The receptor set was obtained from a male donor with ankylosing spondylitis. Each CDR3 is given with its conserved first and last residue. The order of the fields is V gene, clone size, D gene, J gene, CDR3 protein, CDR3 DNA. A D gene is named only where the DNA matches it firmly. Expanded clones are given a class, and other clones once, few, many or no size at all.

v_gene: TRBV20-1; abundance: NA; d_gene: NA; j_gene: TRBJ2-1; CDR3aa: CSASWVFYNEQFF; CDR3nt: TGCAGTGCTAGTTGGGTCTTCTACAATGAGCAGTTCTTC
v_gene: TRBV18; abundance: few; d_gene: NA; j_gene: TRBJ1-1; CDR3aa: CASSPAGAATEAFF; CDR3nt: TGTGCCAGCTCACCAGCCGGGGCTGCCACTGAAGCTTTCTTT
v_gene: TRBV7-2; abundance: NA; d_gene: TRBD2; j_gene: TRBJ2-3; CDR3aa: CASSSWTSGIDTQYF; CDR3nt: TGTGCCAGCAGCTCCTGGACTAGCGGGATTGATACGCAGTATTTT
v_gene: TRBV29-1; abundance: few; d_gene: NA; j_gene: TRBJ1-1; CDR3aa: CSGKGLENTEAFF; CDR3nt: TGCAGCGGGAAGGGACTAGAGAACACTGAAGCTTTCTTT
v_gene: TRBV3-1; abundance: few; d_gene: NA; j_gene: TRBJ1-6; CDR3aa: CASSQLNSPLHF; CDR3nt: TGTGCCAGCAGCCAGCTTAATTCACCCCTCCACTTT
v_gene: TRBV5-1; abundance: few; d_gene: NA; j_gene: TRBJ2-3; CDR3aa: CASSQGYLGGQVTDTQYF; CDR3nt: TGCGCCAGCAGCCAAGGCTACTTGGGGGGCCAGGTCACAGATACGCAGTATTTT
v_gene: TRBV5-1; abundance: NA; d_gene: NA; j_gene: TRBJ1-1; CDR3aa: CASSSQGGITEAFF; CDR3nt: TGCGCCAGCAGCTCACAGGGAGGGATTACTGAAGCTTTCTTT
v_gene: TRBV4-2; abundance: NA; d_gene: TRBD1; j_gene: TRBJ2-6; CDR3aa: CASSPPPGQGSAGANVLTF; CDR3nt: TGTGCCAGCAGCCCCCCACCGGGACAGGGGTCTGCTGGGGCCAACGTCCTGACTTTC
v_gene: TRBV7-2; abundance: few; d_gene: NA; j_gene: TRBJ2-3; CDR3aa: CASSRNRGVTDTQYF; CDR3nt: TGTGCCAGCAGCCGAAATAGGGGAGTCACAGATACGCAGTATTTT
v_gene: TRBV20-1; abundance: NA; d_gene: NA; j_gene: TRBJ2-2; CDR3aa: CSAITRAPFRLYRETNTGELFF; CDR3nt: TGCAGTGCTATTACGAGGGCCCCGTTCCGGCTTTACAGGGAGACGAACACCGGGGAGCTGTTTTTT
v_gene: TRBV5-1; abundance: few; d_gene: TRBD2; j_gene: TRBJ2-5; CDR3aa: CASSFIGGGQETQYF; CDR3nt: TGCGCCAGCAGCTTCATCGGGGGGGGCCAGGAGACCCAGTACTTC
v_gene: TRBV29-1; abundance: few; d_gene: NA; j_gene: TRBJ1-4; CDR3aa: CSVLGRETNEKLFF; CDR3nt: TGCAGCGTTCTCGGCCGGGAAACTAATGAAAAACTGTTTTTT
v_gene: TRBV6-5; abundance: NA; d_gene: TRBD2; j_gene: TRBJ2-5; CDR3aa: CASSYERLAGAQETQYF; CDR3nt: TGTGCCAGCAGTTACGAACGACTAGCGGGGGCACAAGAGACCCAGTACTTC
v_gene: TRBV5-8; abundance: NA; d_gene: TRBD2; j_gene: TRBJ2-5; CDR3aa: CASRGTSGGQETQYF; CDR3nt: TGTGCCAGCAGAGGGACTAGCGGGGGACAAGAGACCCAGTACTTC
v_gene: TRBV12-3/TRBV12-4; abundance: NA; d_gene: NA; j_gene: TRBJ1-5; CDR3aa: CASSPPGGTFQPQHF; CDR3nt: TGTGCCAGCAGTCCCCCGGGGGGGACGTTTCAGCCCCAGCATTTT
v_gene: TRBV25-1; abundance: NA; d_gene: NA; j_gene: TRBJ2-5; CDR3aa: CASSGGTQYF; CDR3nt: TGTGCCAGCAGTGGGGGGACCCAGTACTTC
v_gene: TRBV27; abundance: NA; d_gene: TRBD1; j_gene: TRBJ1-5; CDR3aa: CASSPGTGGVWPQHF; CDR3nt: TGTGCCAGCAGCCCCGGGACAGGGGGCGTCTGGCCCCAGCATTTT
v_gene: TRBV5-1; abundance: NA; d_gene: NA; j_gene: TRBJ2-2; CDR3aa: CASSPQRAETGELFF; CDR3nt: TGCGCCAGCAGCCCCCAGAGGGCTGAGACCGGGGAGCTGTTTTTT
v_gene: TRBV2; abundance: NA; d_gene: NA; j_gene: TRBJ2-1; CDR3aa: CASTPRSREDEQFF; CDR3nt: TGTGCCAGCACCCCCCGGTCCAGGGAGGATGAGCAGTTCTTC
v_gene: TRBV7-9; abundance: few; d_gene: TRBD1; j_gene: TRBJ1-1; CDR3aa: CASSGWTGRNTEAFF; CDR3nt: TGTGCCAGCAGCGGCTGGACAGGGAGGAACACTGAAGCTTTCTTT
v_gene: TRBV29-1; abundance: few; d_gene: TRBD2; j_gene: TRBJ2-1; CDR3aa: CSVEGLAGVWNEQFF; CDR3nt: TGCAGCGTTGAAGGCCTAGCGGGGGTTTGGAATGAGCAGTTCTTC
v_gene: TRBV12-3/TRBV12-4; abundance: few; d_gene: TRBD1; j_gene: TRBJ1-3; CDR3aa: CASSRTGGITIYF; CDR3nt: TGTGCCAGCAGTCGGACAGGGGGCATCACCATATATTTT